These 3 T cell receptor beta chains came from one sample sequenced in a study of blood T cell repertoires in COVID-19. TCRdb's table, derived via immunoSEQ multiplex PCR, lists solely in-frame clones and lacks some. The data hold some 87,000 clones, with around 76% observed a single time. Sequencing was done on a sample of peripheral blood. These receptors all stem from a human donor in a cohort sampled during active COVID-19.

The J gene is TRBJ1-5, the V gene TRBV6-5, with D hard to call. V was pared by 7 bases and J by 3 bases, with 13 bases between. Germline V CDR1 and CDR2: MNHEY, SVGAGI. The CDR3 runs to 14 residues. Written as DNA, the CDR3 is TGTGCCAGCACCTTGGACGGGAACAATCAGCCCCAGCATTTT. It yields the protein CASTLDGNNQPQHF.

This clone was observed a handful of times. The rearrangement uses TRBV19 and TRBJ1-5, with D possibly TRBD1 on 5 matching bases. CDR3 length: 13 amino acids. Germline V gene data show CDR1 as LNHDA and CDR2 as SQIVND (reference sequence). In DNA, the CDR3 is TGTGCGGTAGGGGTCATCAATAATCAGCCCCAGCATTTT. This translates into CAVGVINNQPQHF.

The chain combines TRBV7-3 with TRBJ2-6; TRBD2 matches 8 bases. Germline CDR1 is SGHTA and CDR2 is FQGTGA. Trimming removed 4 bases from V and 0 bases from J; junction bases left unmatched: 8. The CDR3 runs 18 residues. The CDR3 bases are TGTGCCAGCAGCTCGGGAGTAGCGGGGTCCTCTGGGGCCAACGTCCTGACTTTC. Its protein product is CASSSGVAGSSGANVLTF.